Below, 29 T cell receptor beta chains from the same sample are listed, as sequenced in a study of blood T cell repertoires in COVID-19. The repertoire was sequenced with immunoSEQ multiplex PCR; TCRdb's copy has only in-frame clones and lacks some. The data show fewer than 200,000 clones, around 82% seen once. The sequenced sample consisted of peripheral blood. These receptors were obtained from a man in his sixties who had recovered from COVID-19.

CDR3 DNA: TGTGCCAGCAGCCCGCGGACAGGGGTCGAGACCCAGTACTTC. It codes for CASSPRTGVETQYF. This chain connects TRBV3-1 (or the pseudogene TRBV3-2) to TRBJ2-5; 9 bases agree with TRBD1. In germline, CDR1 is LGHDT, CDR2 YNNKEL (reference sequence). This CDR3 contains 14 residues. After removal of 4 bases from V and 5 bases from J, the junction contained 5 bases not matched to a gene.

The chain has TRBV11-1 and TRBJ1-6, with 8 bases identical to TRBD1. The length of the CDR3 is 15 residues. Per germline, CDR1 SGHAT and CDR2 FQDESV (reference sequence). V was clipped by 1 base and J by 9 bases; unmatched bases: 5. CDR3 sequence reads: CASSLGSGGFSPLHF. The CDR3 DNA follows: TGTGCCAGCAGCTTAGGCTCAGGGGGCTTTTCACCCCTCCACTTT.

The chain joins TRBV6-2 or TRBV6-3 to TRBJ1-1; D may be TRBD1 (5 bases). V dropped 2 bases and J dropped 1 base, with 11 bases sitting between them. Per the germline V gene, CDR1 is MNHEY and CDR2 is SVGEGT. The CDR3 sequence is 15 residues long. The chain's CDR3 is CASSYGQGWNTEAFF. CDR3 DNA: TGTGCCAGCAGTTACGGGCAGGGATGGAACACTGAAGCTTTCTTT.

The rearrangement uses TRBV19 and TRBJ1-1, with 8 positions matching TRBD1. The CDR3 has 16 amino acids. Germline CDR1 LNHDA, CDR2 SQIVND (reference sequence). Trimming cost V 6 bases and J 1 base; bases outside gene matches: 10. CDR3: CASRQDRGYANTEAFF. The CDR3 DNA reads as TGTGCCAGTAGACAAGACAGGGGTTACGCGAACACTGAAGCTTTCTTT.

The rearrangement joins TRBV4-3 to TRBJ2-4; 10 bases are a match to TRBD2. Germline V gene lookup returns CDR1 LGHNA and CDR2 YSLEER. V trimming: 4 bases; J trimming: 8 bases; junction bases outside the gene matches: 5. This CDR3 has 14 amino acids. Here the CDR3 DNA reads TGCGCCAGCAGCCTTGCTAGCGGGGGTGACATTCAGTACTTC. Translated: CASSLASGGDIQYF.

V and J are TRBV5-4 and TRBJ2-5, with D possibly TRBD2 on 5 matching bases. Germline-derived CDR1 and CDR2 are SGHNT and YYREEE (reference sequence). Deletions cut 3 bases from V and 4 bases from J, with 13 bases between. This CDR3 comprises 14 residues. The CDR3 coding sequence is TGTGCCAGCAGCTCTCCGGACTCCCGAGAGACCCAGTACTTC. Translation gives CASSSPDSRETQYF.

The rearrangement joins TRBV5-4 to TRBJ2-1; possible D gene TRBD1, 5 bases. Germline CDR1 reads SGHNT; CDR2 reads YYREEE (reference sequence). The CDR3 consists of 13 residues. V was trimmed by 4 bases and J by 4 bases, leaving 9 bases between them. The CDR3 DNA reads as TGTGCCAGCAGCCGGCAGGGATACAATGAGCAGTTCTTC. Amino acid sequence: CASSRQGYNEQFF.

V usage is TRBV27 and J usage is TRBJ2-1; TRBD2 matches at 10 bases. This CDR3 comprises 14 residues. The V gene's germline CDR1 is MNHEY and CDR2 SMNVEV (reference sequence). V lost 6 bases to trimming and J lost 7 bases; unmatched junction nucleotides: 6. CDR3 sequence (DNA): TGTGCCAGCAGCAGCGGGGGGGCCGGAAATGAGCAGTTCTTC. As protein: CASSSGGAGNEQFF.

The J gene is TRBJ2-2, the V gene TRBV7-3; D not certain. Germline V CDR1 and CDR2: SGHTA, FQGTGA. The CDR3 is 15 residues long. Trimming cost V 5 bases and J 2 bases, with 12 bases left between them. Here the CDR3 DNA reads TGTGCCAGCAGCGGCGTGGCGGCCAACACCGGGGAGCTGTTTTTT. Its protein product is CASSGVAANTGELFF.

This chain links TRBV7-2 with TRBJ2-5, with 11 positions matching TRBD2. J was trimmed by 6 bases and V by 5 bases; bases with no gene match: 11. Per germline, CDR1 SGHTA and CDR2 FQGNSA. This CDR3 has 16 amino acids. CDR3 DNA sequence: TGTGCCAGCAGCCCTCGGGTAGCGGGGGGGCAGCAGACCCAGTACTTC. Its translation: CASSPRVAGGQQTQYF. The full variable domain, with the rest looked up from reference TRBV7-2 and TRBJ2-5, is GAGVSQSPSNKVTEKGKDVELRCDPISGHTALYWYRQSLGQGLEFLIYFQGNSAPDKSGLPSDRFSAERTGGSVSTLTIQRTQQEDSAVYLCASSPRVAGGQQTQYFGPGTRLLVL.

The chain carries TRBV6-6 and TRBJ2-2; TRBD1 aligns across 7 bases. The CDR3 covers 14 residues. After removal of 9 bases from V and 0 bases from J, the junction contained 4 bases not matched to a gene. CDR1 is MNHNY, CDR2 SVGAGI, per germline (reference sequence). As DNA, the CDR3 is TGTGCCAGTTCGGGACAGTCGAACACCGGGGAGCTGTTTTTT. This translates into CASSGQSNTGELFF.

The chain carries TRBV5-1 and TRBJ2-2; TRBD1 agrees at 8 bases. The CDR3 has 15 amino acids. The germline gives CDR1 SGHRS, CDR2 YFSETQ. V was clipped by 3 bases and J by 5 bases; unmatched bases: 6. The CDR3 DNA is TGCGCCAGCAGCTGGGAACAGGGGGTGACCGGGGAGCTGTTTTTT. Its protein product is CASSWEQGVTGELFF. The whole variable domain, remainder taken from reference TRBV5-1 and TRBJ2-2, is KAGVTQTPRYLIKTRGQQVTLSCSPISGHRSVSWYQQTPGQGLQFLFEYFSETQRNKGNFPGRFSGRQFSNSRSEMNVSTLELGDSALYLCASSWEQGVTGELFFGEGSRLTVL.

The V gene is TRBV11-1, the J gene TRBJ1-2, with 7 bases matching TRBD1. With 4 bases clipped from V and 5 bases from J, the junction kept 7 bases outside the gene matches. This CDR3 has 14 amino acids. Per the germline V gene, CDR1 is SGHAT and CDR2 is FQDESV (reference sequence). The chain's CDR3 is CASSWDSFSYGYTF. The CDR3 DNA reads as TGTGCCAGCAGCTGGGACAGTTTCTCTTATGGCTACACCTTC.

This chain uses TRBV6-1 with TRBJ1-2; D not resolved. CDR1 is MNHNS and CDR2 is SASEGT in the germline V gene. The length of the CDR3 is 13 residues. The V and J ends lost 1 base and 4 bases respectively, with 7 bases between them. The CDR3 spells CASSEGEGYGYTF. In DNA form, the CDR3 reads TGTGCCAGCAGTGAAGGGGAGGGCTATGGCTACACCTTC.

CDR3 protein: CSVEGGAFGYTF. The CDR3 DNA is TGCAGCGTTGAAGGGGGCGCGTTCGGCTACACCTTC. V is TRBV29-1 and J is TRBJ1-2, with D maybe TRBD1 (5 bases). The V end was cut by 1 base, the J end by 8 bases, with 11 bases between. The germline gives CDR1 SQVTM, CDR2 ANQGSEA. This CDR3 contains 12 residues.

CDR3 DNA: TGCGCCAGCAGCAAGGGACAGGATGGAAACACCATATATTTT. Protein: CASSKGQDGNTIYF. V usage is TRBV5-1 and J usage is TRBJ1-3, with TRBD1 matching over 8 bases. Germline V gene sequence: CDR1 SGHRS, CDR2 YFSETQ. With V trimmed by 4 bases and J by 3 bases, 3 bases remained unmatched. CDR3 size: 14 residues.

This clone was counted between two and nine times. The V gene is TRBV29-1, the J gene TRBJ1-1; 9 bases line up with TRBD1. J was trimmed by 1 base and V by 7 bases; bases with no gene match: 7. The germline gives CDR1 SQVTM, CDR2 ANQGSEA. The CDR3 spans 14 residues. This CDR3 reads CSAALDRGNTEAFF. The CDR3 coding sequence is TGCAGCGCTGCGTTGGACAGGGGGAACACTGAAGCTTTCTTT. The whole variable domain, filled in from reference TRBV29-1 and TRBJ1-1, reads SAVISQKPSRDICQRGTSLTIQCQVDSQVTMMFWYRQQPGQSLTLIATANQGSEATYESGFVIDKFPISRPNLTFSTLTVSNMSPEDSSIYLCSAALDRGNTEAFFGQGTRLTVV.

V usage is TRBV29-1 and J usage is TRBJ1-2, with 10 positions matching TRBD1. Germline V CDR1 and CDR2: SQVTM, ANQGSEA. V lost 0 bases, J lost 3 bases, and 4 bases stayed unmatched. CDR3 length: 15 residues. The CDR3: CSVEEPGTGDYGYTF. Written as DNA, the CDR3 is TGCAGCGTTGAAGAACCCGGGACAGGGGACTATGGCTACACCTTC.

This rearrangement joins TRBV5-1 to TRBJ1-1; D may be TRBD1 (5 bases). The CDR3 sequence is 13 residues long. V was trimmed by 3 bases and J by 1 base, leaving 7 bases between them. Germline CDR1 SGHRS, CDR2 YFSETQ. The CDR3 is CASSYTGNTEAFF. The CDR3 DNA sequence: TGCGCCAGCAGCTATACAGGGAACACTGAAGCTTTCTTT.

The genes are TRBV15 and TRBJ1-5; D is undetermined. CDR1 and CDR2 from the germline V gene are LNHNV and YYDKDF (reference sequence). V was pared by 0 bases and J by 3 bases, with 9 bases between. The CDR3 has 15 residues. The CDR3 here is CATSRDGGDNQPQHF. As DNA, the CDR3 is TGTGCCACCAGCAGAGACGGAGGAGACAATCAGCCCCAGCATTTT.

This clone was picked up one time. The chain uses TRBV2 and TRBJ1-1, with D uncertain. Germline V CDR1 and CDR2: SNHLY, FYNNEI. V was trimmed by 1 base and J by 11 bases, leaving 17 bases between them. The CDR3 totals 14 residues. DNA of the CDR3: TGTGCCAGCAGTGAAGGGACTGCTTTCGGGTTGGCTTTCTTT. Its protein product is CASSEGTAFGLAFF.

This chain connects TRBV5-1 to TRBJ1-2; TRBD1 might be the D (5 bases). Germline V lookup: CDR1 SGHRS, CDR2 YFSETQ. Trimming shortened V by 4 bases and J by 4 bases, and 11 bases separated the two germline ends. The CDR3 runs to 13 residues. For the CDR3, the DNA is TGCGCCAGCAGCGAGACAGTCTCCTATGGCTACACCTTC. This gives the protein CASSETVSYGYTF.

The CDR3 reads CASSWTPGTRNTEAFF. The CDR3 bases are TGTGCCAGCAGCTGGACCCCCGGGACACGGAACACTGAAGCTTTCTTT. The V gene is TRBV5-6, the J gene TRBJ1-1; D possibly corresponds to TRBD1 (6 bases). The CDR3 is 16 amino acids. The germline V gene encodes CDR1 SGHDT and CDR2 YYEEEE. V lost 3 bases and J 1 base, leaving 16 bases between the germline ends.

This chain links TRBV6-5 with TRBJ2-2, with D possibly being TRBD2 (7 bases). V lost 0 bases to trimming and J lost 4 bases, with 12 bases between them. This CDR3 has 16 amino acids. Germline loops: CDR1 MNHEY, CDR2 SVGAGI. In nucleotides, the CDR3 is TGTGCCAGCAGTTACTCACGGGGGGCCAGCACCGGGGAGCTGTTTTTT. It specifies CASSYSRGASTGELFF.

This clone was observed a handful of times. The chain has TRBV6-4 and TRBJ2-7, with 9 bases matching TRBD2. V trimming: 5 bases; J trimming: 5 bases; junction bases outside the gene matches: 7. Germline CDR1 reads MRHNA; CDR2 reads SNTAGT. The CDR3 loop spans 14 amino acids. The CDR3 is CASSKGGGADEQYF. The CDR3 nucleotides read TGTGCCAGCAGTAAAGGCGGGGGGGCCGACGAGCAGTACTTC.

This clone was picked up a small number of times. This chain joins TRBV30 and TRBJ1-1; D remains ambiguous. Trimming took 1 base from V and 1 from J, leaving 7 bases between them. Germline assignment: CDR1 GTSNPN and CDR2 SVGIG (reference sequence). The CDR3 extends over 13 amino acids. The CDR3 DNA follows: TGTGCCTGGAGTGAGGGAGAGAACACTGAAGCTTTCTTT. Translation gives CAWSEGENTEAFF.

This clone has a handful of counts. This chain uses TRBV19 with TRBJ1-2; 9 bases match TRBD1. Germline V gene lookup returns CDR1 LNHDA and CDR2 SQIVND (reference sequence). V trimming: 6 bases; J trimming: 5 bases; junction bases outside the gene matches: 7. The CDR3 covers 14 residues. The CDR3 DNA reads TGTGCCAGTAGCCAGACCGGGACAGGGTATGGCTACACCTTC. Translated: CASSQTGTGYGYTF. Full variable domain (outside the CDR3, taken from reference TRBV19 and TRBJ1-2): DGGITQSPKYLFRKEGQNVTLSCEQNLNHDAMYWYRQDPGQGLRLIYYSQIVNDFQKGDIAEGYSVSREKKESFPLTVTSAQKNPTAFYLCASSQTGTGYGYTFGSGTRLTVV.

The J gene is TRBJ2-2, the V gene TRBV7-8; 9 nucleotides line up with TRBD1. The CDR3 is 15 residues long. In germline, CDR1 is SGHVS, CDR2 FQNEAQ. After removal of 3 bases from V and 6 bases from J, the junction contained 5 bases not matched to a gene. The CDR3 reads CASSFTGGDSGELFF. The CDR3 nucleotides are TGTGCCAGCAGCTTTACAGGGGGCGATTCCGGGGAGCTGTTTTTT.

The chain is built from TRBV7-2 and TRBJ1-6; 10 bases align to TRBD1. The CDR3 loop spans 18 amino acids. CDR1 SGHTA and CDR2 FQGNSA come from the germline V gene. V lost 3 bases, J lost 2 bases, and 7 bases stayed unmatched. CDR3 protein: CASSLNRDRGPYNSPLHF. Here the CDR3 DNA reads TGTGCCAGCAGCTTGAATCGGGACAGGGGCCCCTATAATTCACCCCTCCACTTT.